This is a list of T cell receptor beta chains from one sample in a study of beta chain features in type 1 diabetes. Repertoires were generated with immunoSEQ multiplex PCR, while TCRdb's copy carries only in-frame clones and drops some. The sample carries some 44,000 clones, over 50% recorded once. The sample consisted of Tregs from blood. These TCRs come from a woman aged 18-29 years in good health. CDR3s include the opening cysteine and the closing phenylalanine or tryptophan. The order of the fields is clone size, J gene, D gene, V gene, CDR3 length, CDR3 protein, CDR3 DNA. D genes are given only for firm matches. Expanded clones are given a class, and other clones once, few, many or no size at all.

- | TRBJ1-1 | TRBD1 | TRBV7-6 | 15 | CASSRQGGTPTEAFF | TGTGCCAGCAGCCGACAGGGGGGCACCCCAACTGAAGCTTTCTTT
few | TRBJ1-6 | TRBD1 | TRBV6-5 | 16 | CASSSFSGTGPSPLHF | TGTGCCAGCAGTTCTTTTTCGGGGACAGGGCCTTCACCCCTCCACTTT
- | TRBJ1-1 | TRBD1 | TRBV19 | 13 | CASKGTGDTEAFF | TGTGCCAGTAAGGGAACAGGGGACACTGAAGCTTTCTTT
- | TRBJ1-1 | - | TRBV29-1 | 15 | CSVDPHGREGTEAFF | TGCAGCGTCGACCCCCATGGCAGGGAGGGGACTGAAGCTTTCTTT
- | TRBJ2-7 | TRBD2 | TRBV5-1 | 13 | CASSSGSPYEQYF | TGCGCCAGTTCTAGCGGGAGTCCCTACGAGCAGTACTTC
- | TRBJ2-7 | TRBD2 | TRBV5-4 | 15 | CASSPPGLAGGEQYF | TGTGCCAGCAGCCCCCCGGGACTAGCGGGAGGCGAGCAGTACTTC
few | TRBJ2-3 | TRBD2 | TRBV7-2 | 15 | CASSFSGSGADTQYF | TGTGCCAGCAGCTTTAGCGGGAGCGGGGCGGATACGCAGTATTTT
few | TRBJ2-4 | - | TRBV25-1 | 15 | CASTDRTSAKNIQYF | TGTGCCAGCACTGACAGGACTTCAGCCAAAAACATTCAGTACTTC
- | TRBJ2-1 | TRBD2 | TRBV28 | 15 | CASGSSGTPPNEQFF | TGTGCCAGCGGATCTAGCGGGACCCCCCCCAATGAGCAGTTCTTC
- | TRBJ1-2 | TRBD1 | TRBV4-2 | 17 | CASSQATGGTANYGYTF | TGTGCCAGCAGCCAAGCCACAGGGGGTACTGCTAACTATGGCTACACCTTC
- | TRBJ2-7 | TRBD2 | TRBV14 | 20 | CASSLGQFSTSGRRKYEQYF | TGTGCCAGCAGCCTTGGACAGTTCTCGACTAGCGGGAGGCGTAAGTACGAGCAGTACTTC
- | TRBJ2-7 | TRBD1 | TRBV5-1 | 14 | CASSLRQGRYEQYF | TGCGCCAGCAGCTTACGACAGGGACGGTACGAGCAGTACTTC